This T cell receptor beta chain was sequenced for a study of cytotoxic CD8 clonotypes in ibrutinib-treated CLL. The table came from immunoSEQ multiplex PCR; TCRdb's copy has only in-frame clones and leaves some out. The profile shows just over 200,000 clones, 75% to 85% of them singletons. CDR1 LNHNV and CDR2 YYDKDF come from the germline V gene (reference sequence). Trimming pared 3 bases from V and 7 bases from J, leaving 21 bases between. The CDR3 has 16 residues. The source was PBMCs, collected after 12 months of ibrutinib treatment. The chain employs TRBV15 and TRBJ1-2, with D tentatively TRBD1 (5 bases). The sequence came from a human donor with chronic lymphocytic leukemia. The chain's CDR3 is CATSRKVDGDPGGYTF. In nucleotides, the CDR3 is TGTGCCACCAGCAGGAAGGTTGATGGGGACCCGGGTGGCTACACCTTC.